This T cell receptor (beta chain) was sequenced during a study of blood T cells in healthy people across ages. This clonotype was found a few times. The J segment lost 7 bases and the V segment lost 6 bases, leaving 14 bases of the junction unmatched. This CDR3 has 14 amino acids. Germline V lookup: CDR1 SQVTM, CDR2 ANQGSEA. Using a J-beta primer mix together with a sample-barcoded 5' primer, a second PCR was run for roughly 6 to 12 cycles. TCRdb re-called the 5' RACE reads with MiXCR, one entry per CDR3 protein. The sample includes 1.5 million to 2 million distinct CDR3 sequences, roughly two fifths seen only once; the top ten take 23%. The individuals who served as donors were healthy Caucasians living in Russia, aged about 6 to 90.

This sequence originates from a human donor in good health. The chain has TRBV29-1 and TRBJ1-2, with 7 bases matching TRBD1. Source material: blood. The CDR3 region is CSVSEGGQWAGYTF. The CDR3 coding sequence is TGCAGCGTCTCAGAGGGGGGACAGTGGGCTGGCTACACCTTC.